The rows below give T cell receptor beta chains drawn from one sample of a study of glioma-infiltrating T cells. TCRdb re-called the multiplex PCR reads through MiXCR, storing one row per CDR3 protein. The profile shows over 90,000 distinct CDR3 sequences, about 30% of them singletons. Specimen: glioma tissue, nonneoplastic brain tissue, or PBMCs (not recorded which). The receptors originated from a human donor with low-grade glioma or glioblastoma, undergoing nonglioma brain surgery, or in good health (not recorded which). CDR3s include the opening cysteine and the closing phenylalanine or tryptophan. A D gene is named only where the DNA matches it firmly. Where a row states a size, it is once, few, many or the class of an expanded clone; other rows omit it.

size | J | V | D | DNA | CDR3
- | TRBJ2-7 | TRBV11-2 | TRBD1 | TGTGCCAGCAGCCCAGAAACAGGGGCGGTGCAGTACTTC | CASSPETGAVQYF
- | TRBJ2-7 | TRBV10-3 | - | TGTGCCATCCGAGGGGTGTCCTACGAGCAGTACTTC | CAIRGVSYEQYF
many | TRBJ1-1 | TRBV28 | - | TGTGCCAGCAGTTTGCGCCAGAACACTGAAGCTTTCTTT | CASSLRQNTEAFF
- | TRBJ2-1 | TRBV12-3/TRBV12-4 | - | TGTGCCAGCAGTTTTCAGATTCAAAATGAGCAGTTCTTC | CASSFQIQNEQFF
- | TRBJ2-5 | TRBV4-1 | - | TGCGCCAGCAGCCAAGATCTATCGACTATCGGAACAGATGAGACCCAGTACTTC | CASSQDLSTIGTDETQYF
- | TRBJ1-1 | TRBV19 | - | TGTGCCAGTACCTCTAGGGGGAACACTGAAGCTTTCTTT | CASTSRGNTEAFF
- | TRBJ2-3 | TRBV4-1 | - | TGCGCCAGCAGCCAAACGAGTAACGGACTATCAGTCCTAGATACGCAGTATTTT | CASSQTSNGLSVLDTQYF
many | TRBJ2-5 | TRBV7-9 | - | TGTGCCAGCAGCTTAAGAGGAGAGACCCAGTACTTC | CASSLRGETQYF
- | TRBJ2-3 | TRBV27 | - | TGTGCCAGCCAGAGGGGGGGGTCGAATCAGCCCCAGTATTTT | CASQRGGSNQPQYF
many | TRBJ2-3 | TRBV2 | - | TGTGCCAGCAGTCTCAGGGGGGACTCACAGACAGATACGCAGTATTTT | CASSLRGDSQTDTQYF
- | TRBJ1-1 | TRBV3-1 | TRBD1 | TGTGCCAGCAGCCAACGACAGGGGGAAGCGGGGACTGAAGCTTTCTTT | CASSQRQGEAGTEAFF
- | TRBJ2-3 | TRBV29-1 | - | TGCAGCGTTGCAGGACTACTCCCCAGCACAGATACGCAGTATTTT | CSVAGLLPSTDTQYF
- | TRBJ1-1 | TRBV18 | - | TGTGCCAGCTCACCTACAACCACAGACACTGAAGCTTTCTTT | CASSPTTTDTEAFF
many | TRBJ2-3 | TRBV6-2/TRBV6-3 | - | TGTGCCAGCAGTTATGGCCGCGGCGGCACAGATACGCAGTATTTT | CASSYGRGGTDTQYF